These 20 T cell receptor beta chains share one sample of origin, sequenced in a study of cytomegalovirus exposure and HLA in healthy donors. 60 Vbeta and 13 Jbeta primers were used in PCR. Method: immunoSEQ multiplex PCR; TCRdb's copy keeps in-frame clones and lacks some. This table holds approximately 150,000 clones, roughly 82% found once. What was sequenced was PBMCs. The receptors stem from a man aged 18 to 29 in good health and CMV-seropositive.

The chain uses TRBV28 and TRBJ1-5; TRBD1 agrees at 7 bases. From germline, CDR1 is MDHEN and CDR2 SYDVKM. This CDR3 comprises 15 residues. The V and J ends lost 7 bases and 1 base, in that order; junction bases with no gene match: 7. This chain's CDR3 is CASISRTGSNQPQHF. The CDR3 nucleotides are TGTGCCAGCATCAGCAGGACAGGAAGCAATCAGCCCCAGCATTTT. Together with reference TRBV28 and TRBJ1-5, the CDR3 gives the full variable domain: DVKVTQSSRYLVKRTGEKVFLECVQDMDHENMFWYRQDPGLGLRLIYFSYDVKMKEKGDIPEGYSVSREKKERFSLILESASTNQTSMYLCASISRTGSNQPQHFGDGTRLSIL.

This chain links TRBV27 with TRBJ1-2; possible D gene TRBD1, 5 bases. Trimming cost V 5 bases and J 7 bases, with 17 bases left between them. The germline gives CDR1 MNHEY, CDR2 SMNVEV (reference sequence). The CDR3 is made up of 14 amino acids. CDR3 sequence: CASSTLGGTGGYTF. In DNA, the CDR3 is TGTGCCAGCAGTACCCTGGGGGGGACTGGTGGCTACACCTTC.

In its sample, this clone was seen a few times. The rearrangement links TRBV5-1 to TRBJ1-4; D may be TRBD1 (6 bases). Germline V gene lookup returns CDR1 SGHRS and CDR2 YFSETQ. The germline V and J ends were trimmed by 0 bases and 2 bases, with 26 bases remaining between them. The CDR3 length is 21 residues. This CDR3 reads CASSLGTIQGGRRRTNEKLFF. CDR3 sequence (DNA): TGCGCCAGCAGCTTGGGGACGATACAGGGTGGACGTAGGAGGACTAATGAAAAACTGTTTTTT.

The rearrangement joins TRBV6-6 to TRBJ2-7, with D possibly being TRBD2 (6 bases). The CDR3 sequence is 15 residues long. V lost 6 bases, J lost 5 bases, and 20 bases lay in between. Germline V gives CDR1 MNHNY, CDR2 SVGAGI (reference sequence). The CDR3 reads CASRPLDYRGDEQYF. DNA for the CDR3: TGTGCCAGCAGACCACTGGACTACCGAGGGGACGAGCAGTACTTC.

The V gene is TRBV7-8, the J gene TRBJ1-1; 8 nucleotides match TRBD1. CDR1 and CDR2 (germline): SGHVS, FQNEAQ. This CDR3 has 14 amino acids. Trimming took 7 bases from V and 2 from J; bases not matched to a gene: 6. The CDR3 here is CASTPTGENTEAFF. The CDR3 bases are TGTGCCAGCACACCGACAGGGGAAAACACTGAAGCTTTCTTT.

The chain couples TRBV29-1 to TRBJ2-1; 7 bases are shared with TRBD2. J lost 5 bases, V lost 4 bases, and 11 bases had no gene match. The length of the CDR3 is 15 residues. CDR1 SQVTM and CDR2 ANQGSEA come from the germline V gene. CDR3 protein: CSVALRLAEDNEQFF. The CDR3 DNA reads TGCAGCGTTGCATTGCGGCTAGCGGAGGACAATGAGCAGTTCTTC.

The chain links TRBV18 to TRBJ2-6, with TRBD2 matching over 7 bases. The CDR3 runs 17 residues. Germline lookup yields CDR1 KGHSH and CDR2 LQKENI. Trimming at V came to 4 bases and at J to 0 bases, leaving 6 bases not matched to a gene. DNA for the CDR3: TGTGCCAGCTCACGGGACTACCCCCTCTCTGGGGCCAACGTCCTGACTTTC. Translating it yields CASSRDYPLSGANVLTF.

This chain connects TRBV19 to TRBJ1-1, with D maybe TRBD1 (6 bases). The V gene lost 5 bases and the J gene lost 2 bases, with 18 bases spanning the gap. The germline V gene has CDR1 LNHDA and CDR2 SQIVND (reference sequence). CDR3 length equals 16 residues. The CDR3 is CASSGLRTAQNTEAFF. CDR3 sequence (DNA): TGTGCCAGTAGTGGTTTGAGGACAGCTCAAAACACTGAAGCTTTCTTT.

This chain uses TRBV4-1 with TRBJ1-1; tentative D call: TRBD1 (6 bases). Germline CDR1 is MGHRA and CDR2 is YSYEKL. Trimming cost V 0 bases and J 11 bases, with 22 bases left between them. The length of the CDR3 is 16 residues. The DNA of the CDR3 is TGCGCCAGCAGCCAAGAGGCTCGGGGGGGGGCGCTTGGGGCTTTCTTT. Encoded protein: CASSQEARGGALGAFF.

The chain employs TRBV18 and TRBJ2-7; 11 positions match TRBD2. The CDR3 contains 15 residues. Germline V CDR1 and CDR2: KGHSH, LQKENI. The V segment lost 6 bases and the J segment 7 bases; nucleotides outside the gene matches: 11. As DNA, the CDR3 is TGTGCCAGCTCGACGAGGACTAGCGGGCAGGAGGAGCAGTACTTC. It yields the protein CASSTRTSGQEEQYF.

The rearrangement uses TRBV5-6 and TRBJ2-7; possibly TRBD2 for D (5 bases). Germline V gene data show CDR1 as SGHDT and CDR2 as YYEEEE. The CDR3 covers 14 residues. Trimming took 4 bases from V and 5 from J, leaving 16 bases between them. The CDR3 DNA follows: TGTGCCAGCAGCCTTGTATTAGCGCGCGACGAGCAGTACTTC. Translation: CASSLVLARDEQYF.

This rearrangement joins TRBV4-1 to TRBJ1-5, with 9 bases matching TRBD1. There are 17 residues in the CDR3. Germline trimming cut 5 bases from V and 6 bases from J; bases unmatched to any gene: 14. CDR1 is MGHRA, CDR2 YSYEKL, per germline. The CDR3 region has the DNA TGCGCCAGCAGCTCATTACAGGGGGCGCCGGGTAGTCAGCCCCAGCATTTT. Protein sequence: CASSSLQGAPGSQPQHF.

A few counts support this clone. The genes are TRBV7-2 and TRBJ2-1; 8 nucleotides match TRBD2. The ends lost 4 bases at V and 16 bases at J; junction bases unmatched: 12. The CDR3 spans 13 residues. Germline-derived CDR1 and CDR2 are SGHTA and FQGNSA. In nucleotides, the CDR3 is TGTGCCAGCAGCTCCCTTGGGAGCGGGAGATCTTTCTTC. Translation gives CASSSLGSGRSFF.

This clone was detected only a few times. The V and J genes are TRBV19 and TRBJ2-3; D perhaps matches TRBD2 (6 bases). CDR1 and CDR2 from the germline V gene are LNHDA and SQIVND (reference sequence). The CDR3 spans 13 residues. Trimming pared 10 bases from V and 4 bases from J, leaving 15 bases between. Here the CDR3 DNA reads TGTGCCACTAGGGACTCACCGGCAGATACGCAGTATTTT. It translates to CATRDSPADTQYF. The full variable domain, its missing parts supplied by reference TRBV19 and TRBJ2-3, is DGGITQSPKYLFRKEGQNVTLSCEQNLNHDAMYWYRQDPGQGLRLIYYSQIVNDFQKGDIAEGYSVSREKKESFPLTVTSAQKNPTAFYLCATRDSPADTQYFGPGTRLTVL.

The CDR3, as DNA: TGTGCCAGCCGGCCCGGGGGGTTTCGGGCCTACAATGAGCAGTTCTTC. Protein product: CASRPGGFRAYNEQFF. The rearrangement links TRBV19 to TRBJ2-1, with 7 bases identical to TRBD2. Germline CDR1 is LNHDA and CDR2 is SQIVND (reference sequence). Trimming at V came to 9 bases and at J to 2 bases, leaving 13 bases not matched to a gene. The CDR3 sequence is 16 residues long.

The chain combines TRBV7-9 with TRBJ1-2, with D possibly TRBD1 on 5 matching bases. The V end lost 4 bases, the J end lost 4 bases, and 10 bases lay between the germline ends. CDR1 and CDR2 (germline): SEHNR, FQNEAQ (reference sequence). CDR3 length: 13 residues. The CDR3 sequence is CASSSGGVYGYTF. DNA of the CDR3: TGTGCCAGCAGCTCTGGGGGGGTCTATGGCTACACCTTC.

CDR3 sequence: CASRNRGNTEAFF. The CDR3 region has the DNA TGTGCCAGCAGAAACAGGGGGAACACTGAAGCTTTCTTT. The V gene is TRBV6-1, the J gene TRBJ1-1, with 7 bases lining up with TRBD1. This CDR3 has 13 residues. Germline V gene sequence: CDR1 MNHNS, CDR2 SASEGT. V lost 6 bases to trimming and J lost 1 base; unmatched junction nucleotides: 2.

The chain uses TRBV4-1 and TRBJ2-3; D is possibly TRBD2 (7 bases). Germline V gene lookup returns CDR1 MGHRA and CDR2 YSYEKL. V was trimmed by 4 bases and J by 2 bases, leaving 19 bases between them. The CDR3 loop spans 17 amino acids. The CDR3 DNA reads TGCGCCAGCAGCCCCCGGGCTGATGGGGGGGCCACAGATACGCAGTATTTT. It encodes CASSPRADGGATDTQYF.

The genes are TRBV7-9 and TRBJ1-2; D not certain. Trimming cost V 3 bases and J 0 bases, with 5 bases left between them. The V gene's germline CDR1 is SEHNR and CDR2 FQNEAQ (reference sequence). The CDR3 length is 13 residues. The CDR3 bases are TGTGCCAGCAGCTTGCCAGCTAACTATGGCTACACCTTC. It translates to CASSLPANYGYTF.

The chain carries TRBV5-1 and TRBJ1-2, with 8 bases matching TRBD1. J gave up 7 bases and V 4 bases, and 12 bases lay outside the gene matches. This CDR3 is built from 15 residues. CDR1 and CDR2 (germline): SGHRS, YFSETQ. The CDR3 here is CASSTLPGGAFGYTF. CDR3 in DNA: TGCGCCAGCAGCACCCTCCCAGGGGGCGCATTTGGCTACACCTTC.